This entry concerns a single TCR beta chain. Its recognized antigen is unknown. No much larger clone is present one base from it, and per-base qualities are unavailable. V and J are truncated by 7 bases and 5 bases respectively, leaving an intervening sequence of 14 bases. CDR1 SNHLY and CDR2 FYNNEI are derived from the germline V gene. Reading from cysteine to phenylalanine, the CDR3 counts 14 amino acids. The only DNA kept is the CDR3, 42 bases in frame from the first base. The data are from a study of Graves' ophthalmopathy and Graves' hyperthyroidism (dated by TCRdb to the late 2010s). The study in broad terms: Peripheral blood samples were taken at the time of initial diagnosis, before any treatment was given. The study used signatures of the TCR beta repertoire to tell Graves' ophthalmopathy apart from Graves' hyperthyroidism and to predict which patients would progress to ophthalmopathy. In total, under 150 blood samples were TCR-sequenced: 40 to 45 ophthalmopathy, some 75 hyperthyroidism and around 17 hyperthyroidism-to-ophthalmopathy patients. To explore V-J signatures that distinguish ophthalmopathy from hyperthyroidism, a discovery set of roughly 98 patients was enrolled, made up of about 40 with ophthalmopathy and some 58 with stable hyperthyroidism. The independent validation cohort included 20 or so hyperthyroidism patients plus 17 patients who later progressed from hyperthyroidism to ophthalmopathy. In a handful of hyperthyroidism patients, the T-cell repertoires found in thyroid tissue were compared with those found in blood. Following sampling, methimazole starting at 30 mg daily was administered to hyperthyroidism patients, and high-dose intravenous methylprednisolone was administered to ophthalmopathy patients. The approximately 100 discovery patients were randomly divided into training and test sets at a 7:3 ratio.

TCR beta CDR3 regions were amplified from RNA transcripts for repertoire sequencing. HTBI primers and the Qiagen OneStep RT-PCR kit were used in a first-round RT-PCR, which was followed by a second-round multiplex PCR, size selection and purification. Libraries were sequenced on an Illumina HiSeq2000 using paired-end 100 bp reads. For the original study's pipeline: SOAPnuke was used to process the reads, throwing out any read that had adapters, had uncalled bases, had a mean Phred below 15, or lacked an exact constant-primer or identifier match. COPE v1.2.5 was used to merge high-quality paired reads. Clonotypes were defined as unique nucleotide sequences and were aligned to IMGT TRB V, D and J references using MiTCR v1.1. Analysis was restricted to V-J combinations with a frequency above 0.0001, which covered roughly 99% of repertoires. For each V-J combination, a TCR clonal expansion and chaos score was defined as the ratio of F50 clonal expansion to chaos observed in the TCRdist matrix. Welch's t-statistics and random forest were used to reduce features to 13 V-J combinations, which were fed into a naive Bayes classifier. The Morisita-Horn index was used to measure how similar the thyroid and blood repertoires were. Using fastp trimming at Q25 and MiXCR clonotype assembly, TCRdb reanalyzed the public sequencing data and kept in-frame beta chains. Identical CDR3 proteins give one entry, which carries the most common genes and DNA. TCRdb, not the authors, supplied the V and J calls. This sample comprises about 620,000 distinct CDR3 sequences, around a fifth of them detected only once. Clones ranked in the top ten supply 7.1% of the sample.

Hyperthyroidism was considered stable if no progression to ophthalmopathy occurred within 18 months of follow-up. Patients with hyperthyroidism were aged 18 to 65 years, had been newly diagnosed, and had a disease duration of less than 2 months. Patients were excluded if they had other autoimmune diseases, uncontrolled infections, pregnancy or lactation. Clinical symptoms, serum thyroxine, TRAb, thyroid ultrasound and orbital computed tomography formed the basis of the diagnosis. Ficoll-Paque density gradient centrifugation was used to isolate PBMCs from about 9.4 ml of fresh peripheral blood. Total RNA was extracted using Trizol reagent, and RNA quality was checked on an Agilent 2100 Bioanalyzer. Overall study outcomes, separate from this receptor: No statistical method was used to predetermine the sample size, and group allocation was not hidden from the investigators. In validation, the model predicted ophthalmopathy progression with about 71% sensitivity and roughly 72% specificity; some twelve predicted patients were CT-confirmed with GO in a median of approximately 6.5 months. Most expanded thyroid clonotypes with frequency above 0.001 were also detected in blood, suggesting blood repertoires may reflect the thyroid immune response. Ophthalmopathy was separated from stable hyperthyroidism by the 13-signature model with 85% to 90% sensitivity and just under 84% specificity in cross-validation and with 80%/75% in the test set.

Here the chain combines TRBV2 and TRBJ1-4, with no confident D gene call. The sample consisted of peripheral blood. The receptor was derived from a woman between 18 and 29 years old with stable Graves' hyperthyroidism. Some clones in this sample may be carry-over from other donors' samples. Donor details come from another sample of the same person, matched by shared clones. The CDR3 reads as follows: CASNRESRNEKLFF. The DNA sequence follows: TGTGCCAGCAACCGGGAGTCGCGGAATGAAAAACTGTTTTTT.